One and the same sample provided the 7 T cell receptor beta chains below, sequenced in a study of blood T cell repertoires in COVID-19. Clones were read by immunoSEQ multiplex PCR, and TCRdb kept only the in-frame ones, dropping some. The sample includes some 270,000 clones, about nine tenths of them seen just once. The sequenced sample was peripheral blood. The receptors come from a man between 45 and 60 years old with acute or convalescent COVID-19.

The CDR3 loop reads CASSPMANTEAFF. The CDR3 DNA reads as TGTGCCAGCTCACCAATGGCTAACACTGAAGCTTTCTTT. V usage is TRBV18 and J usage is TRBJ1-1; D not resolved. Germline V lookup: CDR1 KGHSH, CDR2 LQKENI. V was shortened by 2 bases and J by 2 bases, with 6 bases between the two germline ends. This CDR3 has 13 amino acids.

A single count supports this clone. Other DNA sequences in the same sample also yield this CDR3. The chain carries TRBV30 and TRBJ1-5, with TRBD1 as a possible D gene (6 bases). Germline V gene sequence: CDR1 GTSNPN, CDR2 SVGIG (reference sequence). The length of the CDR3 is 13 residues. V was clipped by 2 bases and J by 4 bases, with 9 bases between them. The CDR3 region has the DNA TGTGCCTGGAGTTTCCAGGGGAATCAGCCCCAGCATTTT. Protein: CAWSFQGNQPQHF.

In DNA, the CDR3 is TGTGCCAGCAGAAAGCGGGGGGGCAATGAAAAACTGTTTTTT. It encodes CASRKRGGNEKLFF. The V and J genes are TRBV6-5 and TRBJ1-4, with D possibly matching TRBD1 (6 bases). This CDR3 has 14 residues. V lost 6 bases, J lost 5 bases, and 13 bases lay in between. Per the germline V gene, CDR1 is MNHEY and CDR2 is SVGAGI.

The chain couples TRBV5-1 to TRBJ2-3; 10 bases match TRBD2. The CDR3 has 19 residues. J gave up 2 bases and V 1 base, and 13 bases lay outside the gene matches. Germline CDR1 reads SGHRS; CDR2 reads YFSETQ. The CDR3, as DNA: TGCGCCAGCAGCTTGTCCAGCGGGGGGGCTGAGGGAAACACAGATACGCAGTATTTT. Translation gives CASSLSSGGAEGNTDTQYF.

This chain uses TRBV19 with TRBJ1-1, with TRBD1 matching over 8 bases. There are 14 residues in the CDR3. Germline trimming cut 6 bases from V and 1 base from J; bases unmatched to any gene: 4. Germline V gives CDR1 LNHDA, CDR2 SQIVND (reference sequence). CDR3 protein: CASSRDRGNTEAFF. CDR3 bases: TGTGCCAGTAGCCGAGACAGGGGGAACACTGAAGCTTTCTTT.

The J gene is TRBJ1-3, the V gene TRBV13; tentative D call: TRBD1 (6 bases). The germline V gene encodes CDR1 PRHDT and CDR2 FYEKMQ (reference sequence). V was clipped by 4 bases and J by 0 bases, with 10 bases between them. The CDR3 totals 15 residues. CDR3 in amino acids: CASSSGTSSGNTIYF. CDR3 sequence (DNA): TGTGCCAGCAGCTCAGGGACATCCTCTGGAAACACCATATATTTT. The variable domain in full, with the rest retrieved from reference TRBV13 and TRBJ1-3, is AAGVIQSPRHLIKEKRETATLKCYPIPRHDTVYWYQQGPGQDPQFLISFYEKMQSDKGSIPDRFSAQQFSDYHSELNMSSLELGDSALYFCASSSGTSSGNTIYFGEGSWLTVV.

This chain links TRBV3-1 (or the pseudogene TRBV3-2) with TRBJ2-5, with 7 bases that match TRBD2. The CDR3 contains 13 residues. V trimming: 4 bases; J trimming: 4 bases; junction bases outside the gene matches: 3. CDR1 is LGHDT and CDR2 is YNNKEL in the germline V gene (reference sequence). CDR3 in DNA: TGTGCCAGCAGCCCAGGACTAGTAGAGACCCAGTACTTC. Protein: CASSPGLVETQYF.